The 11 T cell receptor beta chains below were found in one sample sequenced in a study of beta chain features in type 1 diabetes. For these TCRs, the target antigens are not known. Study findings and constraints: Among patients with Type 1 diabetes, TCRB CDR3s were moderately but significantly shorter in every one of the four CD4+ subsets.

The study reverse transcribed the entire isolated RNA, so it sequenced expressed TCRB transcripts. This table comes from immunoSEQ multiplex PCR, and its TCRdb copy is limited to in-frame clones, with some not included. The sample consists of roughly 240,000 clones, less than 30% of them appearing once. The sample taken for sequencing was naive CD4+ T cells from blood. These receptors originate from a woman in her twenties or thirties with type 1 diabetes.

This clone was picked up a small number of times. V and J are TRBV29-1 and TRBJ2-4; weak D call: TRBD1 (6 bases). Per the germline V gene, CDR1 is SQVTM and CDR2 is ANQGSEA. The V end lost 7 bases, the J end lost 6 bases, and 13 bases lay between the germline ends. The CDR3 length is 12 residues. For the CDR3, the DNA is TGCAGCGGGGGGCCACAGGGAAACATTCAGTACTTC. Its protein is CSGGPQGNIQYF.

This clone was counted between two and nine times. Here the CDR3 reads CASSPSPPGDTQYF. The CDR3 nucleotides are TGTGCCAGCAGCCCCTCACCTCCGGGGGATACGCAGTATTTT. V usage is TRBV7-6 and J usage is TRBJ2-3, with D maybe TRBD2 (5 bases). This CDR3 spans 14 amino acids. Germline V gene sequence: CDR1 SGHVS, CDR2 FNYEAQ. Trimming took 5 bases from V and 6 from J, leaving 15 bases between them.

This clone was counted a few times. This sequence joins TRBV30 and TRBJ2-5, with D possibly matching TRBD1 (5 bases). The CDR3 totals 15 residues. Germline assignment: CDR1 GTSNPN and CDR2 SVGIG (reference sequence). Trimming cost V 1 base and J 3 bases, with 15 bases left between them. CDR3 in DNA: TGTGCCTGGAGTGGTAAAGGGGTACGAGAAGAGACCCAGTACTTC. Translating it yields CAWSGKGVREETQYF.

The chain recombines TRBV9 with TRBJ1-1, with D possibly being TRBD1 (6 bases). The V gene lost 2 bases and the J gene lost 5 bases, with 16 bases spanning the gap. CDR1 is SGDLS and CDR2 is YYNGEE in the germline V gene. The CDR3 contains 15 residues. CDR3 in DNA: TGTGCCAGCAGCGTCACTCAGGGGCCGGGAACTGAAGCTTTCTTT. Amino acids: CASSVTQGPGTEAFF.

This clone was counted between two and nine times. The chain carries TRBV18 and TRBJ1-5, with 11 positions matching TRBD1. Germline CDR1 reads KGHSH; CDR2 reads LQKENI. The CDR3 is 14 residues long. V lost 3 bases, J lost 10 bases, and 5 bases stayed unmatched. CDR3 in DNA: TGTGCCAGCTCACCTGGACAGGGGGCTGTACCCCAGCATTTT. Its protein is CASSPGQGAVPQHF.

The J gene is TRBJ2-1, the V gene TRBV4-1, with D maybe TRBD2 (6 bases). Germline V gene lookup returns CDR1 MGHRA and CDR2 YSYEKL. This CDR3 region has 13 residues. V lost 4 bases and J 9 bases, leaving 13 bases between the germline ends. The CDR3 here is CASSLEGNLEQFF. In nucleotides, the CDR3 is TGCGCCAGCAGCCTGGAGGGGAACCTTGAGCAGTTCTTC.

A few counts support this clone. The chain recombines TRBV19 with TRBJ1-1; D is possibly TRBD1 (5 bases). Trimming cost V 3 bases and J 6 bases, with 11 bases left between them. Germline-derived CDR1 and CDR2 are LNHDA and SQIVND (reference sequence). The CDR3 has 13 amino acids. DNA of the CDR3: TGTGCCAGTAGTATCCAGGGTTTCGCTGAAGCTTTCTTT. It translates to CASSIQGFAEAFF.

V usage is TRBV28 and J usage is TRBJ1-1, with TRBD1 matching over 8 bases. The V gene end was trimmed by 3 bases and the J gene end by 6 bases; junction bases not matched to a gene: 9. This CDR3 region has 15 residues. Germline lookup yields CDR1 MDHEN and CDR2 SYDVKM. CDR3 protein: CASSLLQGGVPEAFF. The CDR3 nucleotides read TGTGCCAGCAGTTTGCTACAGGGGGGTGTGCCTGAAGCTTTCTTT.

This chain links TRBV4-1 with TRBJ2-2; 9 positions agree with TRBD2. CDR1 and CDR2 from the germline V gene are MGHRA and YSYEKL. The CDR3 has 16 amino acids. With V trimmed by 4 bases and J by 3 bases, 6 bases remained unmatched. CDR3 residues: CASSRPTSGHTGELFF. CDR3 in DNA: TGCGCCAGCAGCCGCCCGACTAGCGGACACACCGGGGAGCTGTTTTTT.

The chain carries TRBV28 and TRBJ2-1; 8 bases are a match to TRBD2. The CDR3 spans 17 residues. Germline V gene data show CDR1 as MDHEN and CDR2 as SYDVKM. V was pared by 2 bases and J by 8 bases, with 14 bases of the junction left unmatched. CDR3 amino acids: CASSLIRLRREVDEQFF. The CDR3 region has the DNA TGTGCCAGCAGTTTAATTCGGTTGCGGCGGGAGGTAGATGAGCAGTTCTTC.

The chain recombines TRBV2 with TRBJ1-2, with TRBD1 matching over 7 bases. The CDR3 contains 14 residues. V lost 5 bases to trimming and J lost 3 bases; unmatched junction nucleotides: 6. Looked up from germline, CDR1 is SNHLY and CDR2 is FYNNEI. The CDR3 reads CASSFNRGDYGYTF. In DNA, the CDR3 is TGTGCCAGCAGTTTCAACAGGGGTGACTATGGCTACACCTTC.